Described below is a single T cell receptor beta chain sequence and its context. The antigen remains unidentified. Preparing the TCRbeta library involved the use of unique molecular identifiers. One entry per CDR3 protein, called by TCRdb with MiXCR from the PCR reads. The table has 6,500 to 9,000 distinct CDR3 sequences, 25% to 35% seen once. This sample was included in a study of T-cell reconstitution after alpha-beta-depleted transplantation in children. Study-wide results and caveats: Several hundred rapidly expanded clones from non-depleted graft cells reportedly supplied alpha-beta T cells about two months post-transplant. Among T cells one year after transplant, newly produced cells accounted for most counts and diversity. TCRbeta diversity was high at day 60 in some patients (a result of surviving recipient T cells and thymic progenitors).

Trimming took 4 bases from V and 3 from J, leaving 17 bases between them. This CDR3 region has 16 residues. The receptor comes from a boy under two years old who had a stem cell transplant for SCID, so the T cells may come from the graft donor. The sample in question was peripheral blood, obtained 60 days after TCRalphabeta/CD19-depleted stem cell transplant. This chain uses TRBV12-3 or TRBV12-4 with TRBJ2-3; D is perhaps TRBD1 or TRBD2 (5 bases each). CDR3 amino acids: CASSSRGPRGTDTQYF. CDR3 DNA sequence: TGTGCCAGCAGTTCCCGGGGACCAAGGGGAACAGATACGCAGTATTTT.